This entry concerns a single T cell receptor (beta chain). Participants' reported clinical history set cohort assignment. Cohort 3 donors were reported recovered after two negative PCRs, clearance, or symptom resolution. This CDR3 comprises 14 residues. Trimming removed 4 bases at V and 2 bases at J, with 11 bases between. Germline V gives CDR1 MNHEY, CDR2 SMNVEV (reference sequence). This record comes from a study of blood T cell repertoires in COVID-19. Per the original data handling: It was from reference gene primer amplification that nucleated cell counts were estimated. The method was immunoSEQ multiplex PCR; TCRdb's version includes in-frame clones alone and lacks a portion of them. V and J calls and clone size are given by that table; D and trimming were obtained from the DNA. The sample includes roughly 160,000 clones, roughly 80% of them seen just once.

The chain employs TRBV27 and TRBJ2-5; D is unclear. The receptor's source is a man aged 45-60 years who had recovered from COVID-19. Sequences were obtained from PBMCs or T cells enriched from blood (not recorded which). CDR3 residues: CASSSPTLQETQYF. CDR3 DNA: TGTGCCAGCAGTTCTCCAACCCTACAAGAGACCCAGTACTTC.